The present entry profiles one T cell receptor (beta chain) with its context. The antigen it binds to is not known. No much larger clone is present one base from it, and per-base qualities are unavailable. TCRbeta CDR3 regions were amplified from genomic DNA using the immunoSEQ Assay, a bias-controlled multiplex PCR. As for the authors' bioinformatics: Nucleated cell counts per sample were estimated from amplification of reference gene primers within the assay. Sequence reads were collapsed and filtered to measure the absolute abundance of every unique TCRbeta CDR3 rearrangement. For each sample, productive Simpson clonality was calculated as the square root of Simpson's diversity index over productive rearrangements. Sourced from immuneACCESS, this table was stored by TCRdb with only in-frame sequences that have V and J called. A share of the clones is absent; for the studies checked, an unresolved V gene accounts for under half, and the remainder has no known explanation. The DNA gave D and trimming, while V, J and clone size come from that table. In this sample the table shows 270,000 or so clones, approximately 90% of which occur a single time. The ten largest clones represent 4.1% of the sample.

The data are from a study of blood T cell repertoires in COVID-19 (TCRdb year 2020). Background on the whole study: The collaborator samples originated in the United States, Italy and Spain and spanned the acute and convalescent phases of COVID-19. The prospective study material was composed of cDNA or gDNA derived from T cells, B-cell-depleted T cells, or PBMCs. Subjects who had been exposed to COVID-19, were actively infected with it, or had recovered from it provided the deeply sampled blood TCRbeta repertoires that made up the dataset. A freely available public database, intended as a resource for researchers studying the immune response to SARS-CoV-2, is where the repertoires were released. Samples were obtained from the ongoing ImmuneRACE study (first 160 participants) and from approximately 1,200 subjects provided by 6 global collaborators. The sample metadata nearly always contained a de-identified subject ID, COVID-19 status, age in years and sex. Where HLA class I and class II types were available, the types were taken from metadata supplied by the sample provider, not from assay-based typing.

Participants in the prospective study were enrolled through a virtual design, were aged about 18 to 89 years, and lived in 24 United States geographic areas. In the prospective study, cohorts were assigned on the basis of participant-reported clinical history obtained from a screening survey and a study questionnaire. Mobile phlebotomists in the prospective study collected whole blood, serum and a nasopharyngeal or oropharyngeal swab from every participant. Prospective study participants could optionally give additional blood draws and questionnaires over a roughly 2-month period. Before DNA extraction, blood samples from the prospective study were shipped at room temperature or frozen. According to the germline V gene, CDR1 reads MDHEN and CDR2 reads SYDVKM. Trimming takes 5 bases off V and 5 bases off J; junction bases not matched to a gene: 15. The cysteine opens and the phenylalanine closes a CDR3 of 17 amino acids. Only the CDR3 part of the read is kept: 51 bases, read in frame from the first base.

The study at large found these results: The quantity of clinical and demographic metadata differed by source and by participant and was supplied without curation.

The sequencing input was PBMCs or T cells enriched from blood (not recorded which). This sequence originates from a woman in her 30s with acute COVID-19. The V gene is TRBV28 and the J gene is TRBJ2-3, with 8 bases in between that match TRBD2. The sequence in DNA is TGTGCCAGCAGTCCCAGTGGTAGGTGGCGGGAGGTAGATACGCAGTATTTT. Its coded protein is CASSPSGRWREVDTQYF.